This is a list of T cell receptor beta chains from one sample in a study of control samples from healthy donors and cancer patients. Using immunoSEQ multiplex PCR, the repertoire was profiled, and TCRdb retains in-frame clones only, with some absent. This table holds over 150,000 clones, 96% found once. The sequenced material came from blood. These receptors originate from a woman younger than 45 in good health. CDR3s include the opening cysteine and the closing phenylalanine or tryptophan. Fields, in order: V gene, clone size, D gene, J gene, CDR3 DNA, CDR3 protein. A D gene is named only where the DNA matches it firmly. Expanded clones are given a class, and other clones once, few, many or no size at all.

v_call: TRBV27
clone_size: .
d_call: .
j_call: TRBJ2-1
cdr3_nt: TGTGCCAGCAGTTTAATAGCGGTCTACCCCTACAATGAGCAGTTCTTC
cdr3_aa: CASSLIAVYPYNEQFF

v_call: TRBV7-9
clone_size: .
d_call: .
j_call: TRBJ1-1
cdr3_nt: TGTGCCAGCAGCTTAGCGGCAGGGAACACTGAAGCTTTCTTT
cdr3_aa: CASSLAAGNTEAFF

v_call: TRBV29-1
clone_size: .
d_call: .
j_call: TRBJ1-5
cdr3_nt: TGCAGCGTTGTACATCAGCCCCAGCATTTT
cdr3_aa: CSVVHQPQHF

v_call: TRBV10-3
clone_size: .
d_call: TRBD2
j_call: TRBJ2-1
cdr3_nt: TGTGCCACCATTCCCGGGACTAGCGGGGGGTCCTACAATGAGCAGTTCTTC
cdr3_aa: CATIPGTSGGSYNEQFF

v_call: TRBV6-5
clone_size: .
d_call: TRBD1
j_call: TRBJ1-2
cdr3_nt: TGTGCCAGCAAGCGGGGACAGGGGGCACAGGGCTACACCTTC
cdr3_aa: CASKRGQGAQGYTF

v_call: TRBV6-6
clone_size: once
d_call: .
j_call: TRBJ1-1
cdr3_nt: TGTGCCAGCACCCAAGGGGGAAAGAGAGACACTGAAGCTTTCTTT
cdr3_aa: CASTQGGKRDTEAFF

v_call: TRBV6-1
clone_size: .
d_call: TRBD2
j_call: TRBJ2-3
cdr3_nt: TGTGCCAGCGTAGCGGCGGGAGTAGGAACAGATACGCAGTATTTT
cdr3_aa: CASVAAGVGTDTQYF

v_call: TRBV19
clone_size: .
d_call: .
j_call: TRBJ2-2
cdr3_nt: TGTGCCAGTAGTATCGGCGGTGGGGGGGCCACCGGGGAGCTGTTTTTT
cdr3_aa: CASSIGGGGATGELFF

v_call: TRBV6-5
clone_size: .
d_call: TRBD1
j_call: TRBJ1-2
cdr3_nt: TGTGCCAGCAGTTCTGGTTCCGACAGGGTGTATGGCTACACCTTC
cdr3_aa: CASSSGSDRVYGYTF

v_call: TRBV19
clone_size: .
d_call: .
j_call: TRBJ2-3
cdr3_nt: TGTGCCAGTAGTATATATTCAGATACGCAGTATTTT
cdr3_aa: CASSIYSDTQYF

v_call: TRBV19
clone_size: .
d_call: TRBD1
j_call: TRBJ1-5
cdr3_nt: TGTGCCAGTAGTATTCGTCAGGGGGAGGGTCAGCCCCAGCATTTT
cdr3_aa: CASSIRQGEGQPQHF

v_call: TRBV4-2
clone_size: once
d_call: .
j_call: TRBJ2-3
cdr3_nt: TGTGCCAGCAGCCAAGATGGTGGCGGATCCACAGATACGCAGTATTTT
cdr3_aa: CASSQDGGGSTDTQYF

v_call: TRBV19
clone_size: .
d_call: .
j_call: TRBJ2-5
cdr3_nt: TGTGCCAGTAGTACGGGGGCTAGAGAGACCCAGTACTTC
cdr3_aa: CASSTGARETQYF

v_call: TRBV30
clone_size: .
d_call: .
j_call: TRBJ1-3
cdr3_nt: TGTGCCTGGAGTGTGATTATTGGGCTCCCCATATATTTT
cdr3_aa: CAWSVIIGLPIYF

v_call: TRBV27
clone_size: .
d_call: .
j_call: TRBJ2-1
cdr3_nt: TGTGCCAGCACCGCCGCAGACAGTTTGAGCTCCTACAATGAGCAGTTCTTC
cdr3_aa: CASTAADSLSSYNEQFF

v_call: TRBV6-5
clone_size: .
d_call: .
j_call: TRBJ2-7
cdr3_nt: TGTGCCAGCAGTTCTCGAAGTTACGAGCAGTACTTC
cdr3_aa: CASSSRSYEQYF

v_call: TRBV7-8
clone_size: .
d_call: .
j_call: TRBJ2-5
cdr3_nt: TGTGCCAGCAGCTCCCAGGATAGGGGTCTATGGGAGACCCAGTACTTC
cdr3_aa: CASSSQDRGLWETQYF

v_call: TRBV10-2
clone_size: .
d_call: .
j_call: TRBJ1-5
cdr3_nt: TGCGCCAGCAGAGACACAGCAAATCAGCCCCAGCATTTT
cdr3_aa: CASRDTANQPQHF

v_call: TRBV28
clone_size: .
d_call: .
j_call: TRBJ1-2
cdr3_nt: TGTGCCAGCAGTTTAACGGGGATTGACTATGGCTACACCTTC
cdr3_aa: CASSLTGIDYGYTF

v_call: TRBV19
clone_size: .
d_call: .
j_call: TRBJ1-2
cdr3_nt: TGTGCCAGTAGTATACAGCCTAACTATGGCTACACCTTC
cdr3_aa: CASSIQPNYGYTF

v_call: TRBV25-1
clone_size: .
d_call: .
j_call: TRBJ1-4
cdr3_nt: TGTGCCAGCAGTGACCCTCTCGTTGAAAAACTGTTTTTT
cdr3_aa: CASSDPLVEKLFF

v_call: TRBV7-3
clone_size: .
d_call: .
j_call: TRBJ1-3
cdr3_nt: TGTGCCAGAACTCCCGGGGGGACGGCCGTTGATTGCTCTGGAAACACCATATATTTT
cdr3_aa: CARTPGGTAVDCSGNTIYF

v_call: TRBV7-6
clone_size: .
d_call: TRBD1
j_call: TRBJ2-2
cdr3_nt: TGTGCCAGCAGCTCTTGGACAGGGGAATACACCGGGGAGCTGTTTTTT
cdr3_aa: CASSSWTGEYTGELFF

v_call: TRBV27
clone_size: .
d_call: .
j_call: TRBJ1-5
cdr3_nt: TGTGCCAGCAAGGTGCGGACTGCAGCTTTGCCCCAGCATTTT
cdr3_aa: CASKVRTAALPQHF

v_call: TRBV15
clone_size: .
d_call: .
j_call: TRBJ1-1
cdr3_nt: TGTGCCACCAGCAGAGATAAGGGGTCGAACACTGAAGCTTTCTTT
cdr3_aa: CATSRDKGSNTEAFF

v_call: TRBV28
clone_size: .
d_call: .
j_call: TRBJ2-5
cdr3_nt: TGTGCCAGCACTGCTCAAGAGACCCAGTACTTC
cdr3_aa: CASTAQETQYF

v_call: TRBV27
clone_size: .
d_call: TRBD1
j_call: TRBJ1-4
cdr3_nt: TGTGCCAGCAGTTTTTCCGGGACAGTATCTGAAAAACTGTTTTTT
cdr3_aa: CASSFSGTVSEKLFF

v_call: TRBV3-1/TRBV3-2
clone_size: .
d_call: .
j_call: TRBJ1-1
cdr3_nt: TGTGCCAGCAGCCGCGGGTTAGCCCAAGCTTTCTTT
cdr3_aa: CASSRGLAQAFF

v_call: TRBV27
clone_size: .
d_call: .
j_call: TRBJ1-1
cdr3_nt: TGTGCCAGCAGAGGCTTCGTGAACACTGAAGCTTTCTTT
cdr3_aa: CASRGFVNTEAFF

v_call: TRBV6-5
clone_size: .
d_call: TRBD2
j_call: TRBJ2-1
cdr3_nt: TGTGCCAGCGCGGATGTGGGGAGGGCCTACAATGAGCAGTTCTTC
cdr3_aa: CASADVGRAYNEQFF

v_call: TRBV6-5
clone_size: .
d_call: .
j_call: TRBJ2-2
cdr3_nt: TGTGCCAGCAGTTACGGCGCGGGCAGCAACACCGGGGAGCTGTTTTTT
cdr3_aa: CASSYGAGSNTGELFF

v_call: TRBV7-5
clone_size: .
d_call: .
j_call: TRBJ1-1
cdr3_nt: TGTGCCAGAAGCCAGCCGCAGAGGGGGTTTTCTGAATTGAACACTGAAGCTTTCTTT
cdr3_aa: CARSQPQRGFSELNTEAFF

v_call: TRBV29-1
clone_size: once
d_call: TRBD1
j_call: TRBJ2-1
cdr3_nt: TGCAGCGTATACCGGGACAGCCGCAACAATGAGCAGTTCTTC
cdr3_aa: CSVYRDSRNNEQFF

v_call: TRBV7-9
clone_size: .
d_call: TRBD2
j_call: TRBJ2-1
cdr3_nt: TGTGCCAGCAGCTTAGTTGGACTAGCGGACAATGAGCAGTTCTTC
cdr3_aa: CASSLVGLADNEQFF

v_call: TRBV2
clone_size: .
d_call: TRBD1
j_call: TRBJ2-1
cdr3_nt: TGTGCCAGCAGTGAAGACAGGGGCTACAATGAGCAGTTCTTC
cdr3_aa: CASSEDRGYNEQFF

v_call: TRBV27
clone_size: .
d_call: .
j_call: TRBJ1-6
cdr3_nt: TGTGCCAGCAGTTCAGTCAGTAATTCACCCCTCCACTTT
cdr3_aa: CASSSVSNSPLHF

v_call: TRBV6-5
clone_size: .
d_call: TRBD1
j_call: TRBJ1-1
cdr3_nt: TGTGCCAGCAGGCAGCGACAGGGACGAAACACTGAAGCTTTCTTT
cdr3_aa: CASRQRQGRNTEAFF

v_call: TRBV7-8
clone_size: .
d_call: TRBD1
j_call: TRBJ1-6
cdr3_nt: TGTGCCAGCAAAATGGACAGGGTCGGGTCACCCCTCCACTTT
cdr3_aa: CASKMDRVGSPLHF

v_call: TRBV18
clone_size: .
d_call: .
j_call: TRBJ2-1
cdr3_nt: TGTGCCAGCTCACCGATGGACCCTTACAATGAGCAGTTCTTC
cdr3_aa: CASSPMDPYNEQFF

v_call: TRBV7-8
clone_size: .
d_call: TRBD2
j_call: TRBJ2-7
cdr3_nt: TGTGCCAGCAGCCAATGGACTAGCGGGGGCTACGAGCAGTACTTC
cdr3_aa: CASSQWTSGGYEQYF

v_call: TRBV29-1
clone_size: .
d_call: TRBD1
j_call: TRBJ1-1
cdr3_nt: TGCAGCGCCAAGACAGGGCTGAACACTGAAGCTTTCTTT
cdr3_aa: CSAKTGLNTEAFF

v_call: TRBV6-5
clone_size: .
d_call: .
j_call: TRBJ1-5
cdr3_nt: TGTGCCAGCACCTGGGGCAGACGGGATCAGCCCCAGCATTTT
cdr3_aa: CASTWGRRDQPQHF

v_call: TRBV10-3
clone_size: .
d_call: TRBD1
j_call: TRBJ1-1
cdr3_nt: TGTGCCATCAGAGAGGGACAGTCGTGGAACACTGAAGCTTTCTTT
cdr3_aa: CAIREGQSWNTEAFF

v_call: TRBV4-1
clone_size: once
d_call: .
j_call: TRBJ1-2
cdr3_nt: TGCGCCAGCAGCCAAGACTCGGCAGGGAACTATGGCTACACCTTC
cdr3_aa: CASSQDSAGNYGYTF

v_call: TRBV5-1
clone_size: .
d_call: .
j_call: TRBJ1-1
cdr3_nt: TGCGCCAGCAGCTTGGCAAGGAGGGGGACTGAAGCTTTCTTT
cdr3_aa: CASSLARRGTEAFF

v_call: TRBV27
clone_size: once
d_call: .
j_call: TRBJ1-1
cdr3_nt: TGTGCCAGCAGTTTTAGTGGGACACTGAACACTGAAGCTTTCTTT
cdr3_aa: CASSFSGTLNTEAFF

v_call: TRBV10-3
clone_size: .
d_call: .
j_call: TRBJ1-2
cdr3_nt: TGTGCCACCAACGAAGACCTCAGGGCCTATGGCTACACCTTC
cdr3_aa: CATNEDLRAYGYTF

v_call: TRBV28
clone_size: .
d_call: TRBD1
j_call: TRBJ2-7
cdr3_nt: TGTGCCAGCAGTTACACCCTCGGGACAGGTTCCTACGAGCAGTACTTC
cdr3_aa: CASSYTLGTGSYEQYF